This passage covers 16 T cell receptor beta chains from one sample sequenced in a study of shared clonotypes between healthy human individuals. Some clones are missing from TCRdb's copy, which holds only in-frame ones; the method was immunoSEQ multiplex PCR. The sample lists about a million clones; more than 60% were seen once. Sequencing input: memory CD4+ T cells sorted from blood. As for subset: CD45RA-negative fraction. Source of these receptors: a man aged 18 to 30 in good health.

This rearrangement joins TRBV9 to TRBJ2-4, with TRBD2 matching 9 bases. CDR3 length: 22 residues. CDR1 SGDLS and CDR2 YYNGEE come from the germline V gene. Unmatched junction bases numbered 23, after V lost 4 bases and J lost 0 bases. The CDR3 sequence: CASSFYKASGECWGLAKNIQYF. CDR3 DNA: TGTGCCAGCAGCTTTTACAAGGCTAGCGGGGAATGTTGGGGTTTAGCCAAAAACATTCAGTACTTC.

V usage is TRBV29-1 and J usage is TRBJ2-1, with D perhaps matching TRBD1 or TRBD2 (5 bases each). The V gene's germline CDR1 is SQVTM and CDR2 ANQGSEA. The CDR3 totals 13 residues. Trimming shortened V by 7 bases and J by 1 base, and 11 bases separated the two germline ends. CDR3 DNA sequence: TGCAGCGGTGGGACCTTGTCCTACAATGAGCAGTTCTTC. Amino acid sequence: CSGGTLSYNEQFF.

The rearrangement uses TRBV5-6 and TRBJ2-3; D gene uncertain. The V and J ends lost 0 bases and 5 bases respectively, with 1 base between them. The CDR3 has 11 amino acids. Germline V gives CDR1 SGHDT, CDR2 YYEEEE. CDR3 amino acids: CASSLGDTQYF. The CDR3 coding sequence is TGTGCCAGCAGCTTGGGAGATACGCAGTATTTT. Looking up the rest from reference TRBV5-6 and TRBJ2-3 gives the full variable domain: DAGVTQSPTHLIKTRGQQVTLRCSPKSGHDTVSWYQQALGQGPQFIFQYYEEEERQRGNFPDRFSGHQFPNYSSELNVNALLLGDSALYLCASSLGDTQYFGPGTRLTVL.

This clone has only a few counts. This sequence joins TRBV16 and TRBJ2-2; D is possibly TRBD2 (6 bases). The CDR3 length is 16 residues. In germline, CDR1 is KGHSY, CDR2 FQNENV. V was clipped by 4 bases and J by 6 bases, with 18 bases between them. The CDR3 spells CASSRRRDPGAGELFF. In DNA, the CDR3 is TGTGCCAGCAGCCGGAGGCGGGATCCGGGGGCCGGGGAGCTGTTTTTT.

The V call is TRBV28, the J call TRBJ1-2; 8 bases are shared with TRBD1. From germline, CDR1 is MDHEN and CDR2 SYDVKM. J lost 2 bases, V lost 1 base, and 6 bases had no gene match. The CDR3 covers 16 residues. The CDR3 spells CASSLFDRGDNYGYTF. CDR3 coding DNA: TGTGCCAGCAGTTTATTTGACAGGGGAGACAACTATGGCTACACCTTC.

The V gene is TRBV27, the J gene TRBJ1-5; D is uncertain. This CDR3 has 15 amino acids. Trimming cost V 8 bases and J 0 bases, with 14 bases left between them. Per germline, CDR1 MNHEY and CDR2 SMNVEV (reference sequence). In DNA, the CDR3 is TGTGCCAGCTTGGAAAGACCGTATAGCAATCAGCCCCAGCATTTT. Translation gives CASLERPYSNQPQHF.

This CDR3 reads CASSLAGGFGEQYF. CDR3 sequence (DNA): TGTGCCAGCTCTCTAGCGGGAGGATTTGGAGAGCAGTACTTC. This chain links TRBV7-2 with TRBJ2-7; TRBD2 aligns across 11 bases. Germline V gene data show CDR1 as SGHTA and CDR2 as FQGNSA. This CDR3 contains 14 residues. J gave up 7 bases and V 8 bases, and 10 bases lay outside the gene matches.

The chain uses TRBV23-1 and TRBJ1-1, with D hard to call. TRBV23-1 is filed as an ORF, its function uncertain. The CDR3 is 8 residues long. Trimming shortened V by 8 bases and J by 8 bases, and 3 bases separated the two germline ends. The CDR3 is CASSEAFF. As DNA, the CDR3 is TGCGCCAGCTCAGAAGCTTTCTTT.

As DNA, the CDR3 is TGTGCCAGCAGCTTTGGGGACAGGGAGTCAGATACGCAGTATTTT. Its translation is CASSFGDRESDTQYF. The chain employs TRBV5-6 and TRBJ2-3; the match to TRBD1 covers 9 bases. Germline V gene sequence: CDR1 SGHDT, CDR2 YYEEEE. The length of the CDR3 is 15 residues. V was pared by 2 bases and J by 4 bases, with 5 bases of the junction left unmatched.

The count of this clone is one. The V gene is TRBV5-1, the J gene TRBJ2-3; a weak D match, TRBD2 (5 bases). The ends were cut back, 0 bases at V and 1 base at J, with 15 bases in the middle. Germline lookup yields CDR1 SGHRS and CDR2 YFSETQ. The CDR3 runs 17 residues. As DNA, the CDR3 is TGCGCCAGCAGCTTGGGAGGGTCCCTTGCCGGCACAGATACGCAGTATTTT. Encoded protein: CASSLGGSLAGTDTQYF.

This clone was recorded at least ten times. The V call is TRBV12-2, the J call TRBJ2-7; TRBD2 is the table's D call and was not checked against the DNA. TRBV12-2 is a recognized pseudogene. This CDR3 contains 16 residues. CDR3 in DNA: TGTGCAAGTCGCTTAAGGAGGGAATCCGAGGGCTACGAGCAGTACTTC. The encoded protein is CASRLRRESEGYEQYF.

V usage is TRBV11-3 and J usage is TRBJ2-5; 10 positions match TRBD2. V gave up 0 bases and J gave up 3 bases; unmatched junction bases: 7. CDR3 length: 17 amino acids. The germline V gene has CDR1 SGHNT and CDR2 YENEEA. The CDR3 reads CASSLEGASGGKETQYF. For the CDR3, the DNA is TGTGCCAGCAGCTTAGAAGGGGCTAGCGGGGGAAAAGAGACCCAGTACTTC.

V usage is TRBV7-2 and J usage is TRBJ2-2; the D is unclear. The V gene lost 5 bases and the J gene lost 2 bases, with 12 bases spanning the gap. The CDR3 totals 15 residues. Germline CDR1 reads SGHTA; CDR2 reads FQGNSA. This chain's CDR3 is CASSPPGHNTGELFF. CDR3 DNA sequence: TGTGCCAGCAGCCCCCCTGGGCACAACACCGGGGAGCTGTTTTTT.

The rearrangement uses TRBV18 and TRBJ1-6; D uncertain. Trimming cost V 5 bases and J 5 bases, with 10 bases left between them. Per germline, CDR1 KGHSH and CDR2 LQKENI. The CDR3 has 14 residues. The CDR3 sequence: CASSSQRDNSPLHF. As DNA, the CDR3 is TGTGCCAGCTCATCTCAGAGAGATAATTCACCCCTCCACTTT. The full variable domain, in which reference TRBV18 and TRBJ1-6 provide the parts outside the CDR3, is NAGVMQNPRHLVRRRGQEARLRCSPMKGHSHVYWYRQLPEEGLKFMVYLQKENIIDESGMPKERFSAEFPKEGPSILRIQQVVRGDSAAYFCASSSQRDNSPLHFGNGTRLTVT.

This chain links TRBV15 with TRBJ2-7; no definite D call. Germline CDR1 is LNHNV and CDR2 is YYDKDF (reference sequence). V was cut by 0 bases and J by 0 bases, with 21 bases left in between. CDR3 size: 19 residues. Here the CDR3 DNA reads TGTGCCACCAGCAGAGAGGGGAAAGTTAAGAGGTCCTCCTCCTACGAGCAGTACTTC. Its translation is CATSREGKVKRSSSYEQYF.

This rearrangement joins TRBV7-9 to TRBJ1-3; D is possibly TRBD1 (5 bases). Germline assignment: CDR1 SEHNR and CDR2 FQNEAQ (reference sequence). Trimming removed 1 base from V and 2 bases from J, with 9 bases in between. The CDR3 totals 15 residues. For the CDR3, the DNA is TGTGCCAGCAGCTTAGTTTCAGGGCCTGGAAACACCATATATTTT. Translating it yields CASSLVSGPGNTIYF.